Shown below are 3 T cell receptor beta chains from a single sample sequenced in a study of T cells in Graves' hyperthyroidism and ophthalmopathy. Using RNA transcripts as the source, TCR beta CDR3 regions were amplified. First-round RT-PCR of the TCR CDR3 relied on the HTBI primer set. One entry per CDR3 protein, called by TCRdb with MiXCR from the multiplex PCR reads. This table has roughly 500,000 distinct CDR3 sequences, around 14% appearing once. The sequenced material came from blood. The source of these receptors is a woman aged 30 to 39 with Graves' hyperthyroidism that later progressed to Graves' ophthalmopathy.

The table lists this clonotype with many counts. The chain carries TRBV30 and TRBJ1-1; D is ambiguous. The ends were cut back, 2 bases at V and 2 bases at J, with 9 bases in the middle. Germline CDR1 GTSNPN, CDR2 SVGIG (reference sequence). There are 13 residues in the CDR3. CDR3 nucleotides: TGTGCCTGGAGTATCTACAGAAACACTGAAGCTTTCTTT. Protein product: CAWSIYRNTEAFF.

Concerning this clonotype: The junction departs from germline at one end; a sequencing error may be responsible. The V and J genes are TRBV7-6 and TRBJ2-7; 7 bases are a match to TRBD1. The V gene's germline CDR1 is SGHVS and CDR2 FNYEAQ. The CDR3 has 13 residues. CDR3 amino acids: CVSAQDRVGEQYF. CDR3 sequence (DNA): TGTGTCAGCGCGCAAGACAGGGTTGGCGAGCAGTACTTC. The variable domain in full, completed from reference TRBV7-6 and TRBJ2-7, reads GAGVSQSPRYKVTKRGQDVALRCDPISGHVSLYWYRQALGQGPEFLTYFNYEAQQDKSGLPNDRFSAERPEGSISTLTIQRTEQRDSAMYRCVSAQDRVGEQYFGPGTRLTVT.

This clonotype was counted many times. The V call is TRBV2, the J call TRBJ2-4, with D unresolved. CDR3 size: 16 residues. Trimming took off 4 bases at V and 0 bases at J, with 13 bases between the two ends. The V gene's germline CDR1 is SNHLY and CDR2 FYNNEI. CDR3 sequence reads: CASSGRTDLAKNIQYF. The CDR3 DNA reads as TGTGCCAGCAGTGGGCGAACAGATTTAGCCAAAAACATTCAGTACTTC.